This TCR beta chain was sequenced during a study of CD8 T cells in ankylosing spondylitis. Findings of the study overall: Seemingly distinctive of ankylosing spondylitis blood was a TCR beta motif formed by eight highly homologous variants.

As regards this clonotype: The antigen remains undetermined.

TCRdb analysed the 5' RACE reads with MiXCR anew, one entry per CDR3 protein. This sample has 150,000 or so distinct CDR3 sequences; approximately 16% occur once, and the top ten carry about 8.2%. Germline V gene sequence: CDR1 WNHNN, CDR2 SYGVQD (reference sequence). The CDR3 covers 13 residues. V lost 8 bases, J lost 0 bases, and 5 bases lay in between. This clonotype was sampled from a male donor with ankylosing spondylitis or in good health (not recorded which). What was sequenced was blood, either unsorted or a sorted T cell fraction (not recorded which). V and J are TRBV10-1 and TRBJ2-6, with D unclear. The chain's CDR3 is CASGASGANVLTF. CDR3 DNA sequence: TGCGCCAGCGGAGCCTCTGGGGCCAACGTCCTGACTTTC.